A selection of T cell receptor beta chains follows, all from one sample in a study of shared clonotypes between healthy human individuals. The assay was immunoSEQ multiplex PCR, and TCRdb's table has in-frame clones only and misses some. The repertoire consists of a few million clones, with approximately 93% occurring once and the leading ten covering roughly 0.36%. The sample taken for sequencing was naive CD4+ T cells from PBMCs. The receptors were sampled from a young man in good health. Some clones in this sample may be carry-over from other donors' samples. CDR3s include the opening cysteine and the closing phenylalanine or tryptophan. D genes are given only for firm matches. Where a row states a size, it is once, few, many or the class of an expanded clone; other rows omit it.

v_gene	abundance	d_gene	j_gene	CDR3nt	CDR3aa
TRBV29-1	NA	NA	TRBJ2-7	TGCAGCGTTGAACTGAGGGGAGTTTACGAGCAGTACTTC	CSVELRGVYEQYF
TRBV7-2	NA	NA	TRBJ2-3	TGTGCCAGCAGCTTATTACTGGCTAGCACAGATACGCAGTATTTT	CASSLLLASTDTQYF
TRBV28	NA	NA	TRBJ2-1	TGTGCCAGCAGTTTATCATATCGGCCTCTTGAGCAGTTCTTC	CASSLSYRPLEQFF
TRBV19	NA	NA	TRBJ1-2	TGTGCCAGTAGTATAGGGGGTGCGGAAACTTCTTATGGCTACACCTTC	CASSIGGAETSYGYTF
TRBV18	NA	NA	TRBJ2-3	TGTGCCAGCTCACCAGCAGAGGTTAGAGATACGCAGTATTTT	CASSPAEVRDTQYF
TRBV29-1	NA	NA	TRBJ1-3	TGCAGCGTTATTCGACGGACCTCTGGAAACACCATATATTTT	CSVIRRTSGNTIYF
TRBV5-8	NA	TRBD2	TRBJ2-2	TGTGCCAGGAAAGAGGGACTAGCCTACACCGGGGAGCTGTTTTTT	CARKEGLAYTGELFF
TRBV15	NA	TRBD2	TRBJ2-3	TGTGCCACCAGCAGAGGCGGGAGTGGGACAGATACGCAGTATTTT	CATSRGGSGTDTQYF
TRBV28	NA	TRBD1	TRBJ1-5	TGTGCCAGCAGTCGCTCAGGGGGTTATAGCAATCAGCCCCAGCATTTT	CASSRSGGYSNQPQHF
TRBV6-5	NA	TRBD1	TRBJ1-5	TGTGCCACCGGGGACAGGGAGGTGAATCAGCCCCAGCATTTT	CATGDREVNQPQHF
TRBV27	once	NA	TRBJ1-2	TGTGCCAGCAGTCCCTTGGGCGGAGCCTACACCTTC	CASSPLGGAYTF
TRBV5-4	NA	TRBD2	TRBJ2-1	TGTGCCAGCAGCGAAGGAGCGGGAGTTAAGGTCAATGAGCAGTTCTTC	CASSEGAGVKVNEQFF
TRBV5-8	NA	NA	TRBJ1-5	TGTGCCAGCATTATTGACCACAATCAGCCCCAGCATTTT	CASIIDHNQPQHF
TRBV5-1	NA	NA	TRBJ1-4	TGCGCCAGCAGCTTGAGGCAGGGGAATGAAAAACTGTTTTTT	CASSLRQGNEKLFF
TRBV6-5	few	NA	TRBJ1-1	TGTGCCAGCAGCTCAACATGGGCTGAAGCTTTCTTT	CASSSTWAEAFF
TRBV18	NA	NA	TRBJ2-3	TGTGCCAGCTCACTCCCGGGACTGCGCACAGATACGCAGTATTTT	CASSLPGLRTDTQYF
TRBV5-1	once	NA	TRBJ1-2	TGCGCCAGCAGTTTCGGCGGGCCGCCCCTGGGGGATGGCTACACCTTC	CASSFGGPPLGDGYTF
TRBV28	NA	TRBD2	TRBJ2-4	TGTGCCAGCAATCCCCTCCCCCCAGCGGGAGGGCCTCAGTACTTC	CASNPLPPAGGPQYF
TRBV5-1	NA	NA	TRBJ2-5	TGCGCCAGCAGCTTAGGGGGGACAAGGCAAGAGACCCAGTACTTC	CASSLGGTRQETQYF
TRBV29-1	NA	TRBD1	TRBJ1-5	TGCAGCGTTGAATGGGGGGACAGTCCCAATCAGCCCCAGCATTTT	CSVEWGDSPNQPQHF
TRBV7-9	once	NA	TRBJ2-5	TGTGCCAGCAGCCCTAGCAGACAGACCCAGTACTTC	CASSPSRQTQYF
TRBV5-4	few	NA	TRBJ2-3	TGTGCCAGCAGCTACACTAGCACAGATACGCAGTATTTT	CASSYTSTDTQYF
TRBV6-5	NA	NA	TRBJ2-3	TGTGCCAGCAGTTACCCTAGTAGGGGTACGCAGTATTTT	CASSYPSRGTQYF
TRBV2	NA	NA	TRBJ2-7	TGTGCCAGCCACACTGTACTCGTCGAGCAGTACTTC	CASHTVLVEQYF
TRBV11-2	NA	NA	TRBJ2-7	TGTGCCAGCATAAGACGGGAGCAGTACTTC	CASIRREQYF
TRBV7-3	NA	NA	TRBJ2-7	TGTGCCAGCAGCTTAACCCGGGACACGTCCTACGAGCAGTACTTC	CASSLTRDTSYEQYF
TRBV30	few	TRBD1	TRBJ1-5	TGTGCCTGGAGTGCGGCGGTGGGACAGGGCTTCAATCAGCCCCAGCATTTT	CAWSAAVGQGFNQPQHF
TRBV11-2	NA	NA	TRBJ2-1	TGTGCCAGCAGCTCACTCGTCGGGTACAATGAGCAGTTCTTC	CASSSLVGYNEQFF
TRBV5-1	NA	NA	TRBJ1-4	TGCGCCAGCAGCGTTAGAGTGGCCTCAGGGGTTAATTGGTATGAGACTAATGAAAAACTGTTTTTT	CASSVRVASGVNWYETNEKLFF
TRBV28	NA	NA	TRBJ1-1	TGTGCCAGCAGTTTATTACAGGAAGGGGTGAACACTGAAGCTTTCTTT	CASSLLQEGVNTEAFF
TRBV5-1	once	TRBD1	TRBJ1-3	TGCGCCAGCAGCCCCGCCGGGACAGGGCGTAACACCATATATTTT	CASSPAGTGRNTIYF
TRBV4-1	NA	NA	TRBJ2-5	TGCGCCAGCAGCCAAGATCTGGCGCGGGCAGGGGACCAAGAGACCCAGTACTTC	CASSQDLARAGDQETQYF
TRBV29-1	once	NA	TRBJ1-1	TGCAGCGTTGAAACAAGCCTGAACACTGAAGCTTTCTTT	CSVETSLNTEAFF
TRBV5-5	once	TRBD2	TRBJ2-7	TGTGCCAGCAGCTTAGTACTAGCGGCCTACGAGCAGTACTTC	CASSLVLAAYEQYF
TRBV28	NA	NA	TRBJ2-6	TGTGCCAGCAGTTTTCTAAGCCTTGGGGCCAACGTCCTGACTTTC	CASSFLSLGANVLTF
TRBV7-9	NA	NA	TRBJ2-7	TGTGCCAGCAGCCCGAGTGGGGGCGGAAGCTCCTACGAGCAGTACTTC	CASSPSGGGSSYEQYF
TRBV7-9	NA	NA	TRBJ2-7	TGTGCCAGCAGCTTAGACGGCAGGGGAAACGAGCAGTACTTC	CASSLDGRGNEQYF
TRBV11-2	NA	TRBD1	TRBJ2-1	TGTGCCAGCAGCCGGATCCGGGACAGGGTTTACAATGAGCAGTTCTTC	CASSRIRDRVYNEQFF
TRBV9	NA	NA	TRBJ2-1	TGTGCCAGCAGCTGGGCTCCCTCCTACAATGAGCAGTTCTTC	CASSWAPSYNEQFF
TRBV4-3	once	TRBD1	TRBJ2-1	TGCGCCAGCAGCCAGGCAGGGGGCACGAAAAATGAGCAGTTCTTC	CASSQAGGTKNEQFF
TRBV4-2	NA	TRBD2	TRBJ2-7	TGTGCCAGCAGCCCCGCTAGCGGGAGCATCTACGAGCAGTACTTC	CASSPASGSIYEQYF
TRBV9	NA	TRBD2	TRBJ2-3	TGTGCCAGCAGCCCTCGGACTAGCGGAACCACAGATACGCAGTATTTT	CASSPRTSGTTDTQYF
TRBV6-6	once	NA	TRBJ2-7	TGTGCCAGCAGTTACGCGGGCTACGAGCAGTACTTC	CASSYAGYEQYF
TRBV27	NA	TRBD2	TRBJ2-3	TGTGCCAGCAGTTTATATCTAGCGGGGGCCACAGATACGCAGTATTTT	CASSLYLAGATDTQYF
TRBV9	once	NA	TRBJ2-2	TGTGCCAGCAGCTCCCATCCTCAAACAGTTGCCGGGGAGCTGTTTTTT	CASSSHPQTVAGELFF
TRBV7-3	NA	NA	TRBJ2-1	TGTGCCAGCAGCTTATCCCCAAACAATGAGCAGTTCTTC	CASSLSPNNEQFF
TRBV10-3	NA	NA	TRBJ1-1	TGTGCCATCAGTGAGTCGTCCGGATTACCGATGAACACTGAAGCTTTCTTT	CAISESSGLPMNTEAFF
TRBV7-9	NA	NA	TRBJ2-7	TGTGCCAGCAGCTTAGTGGGATACGAGCAGTACTTC	CASSLVGYEQYF
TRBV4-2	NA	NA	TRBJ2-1	TGTGCCAGCAGCCAAGAAGAGCGGCTCTCCTACAATGAGCAGTTCTTC	CASSQEERLSYNEQFF
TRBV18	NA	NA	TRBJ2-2	TGTGCCAGCTCCCCAGACAGGAGCACCGGGGAGCTGTTTTTT	CASSPDRSTGELFF
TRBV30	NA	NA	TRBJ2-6	TGTGCCGGCGGCTCAAGCTCTGGGGCCAACGTCCTGACTTTC	CAGGSSSGANVLTF
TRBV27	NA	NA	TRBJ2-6	TGTGCCAGCAGTTTAATTGGGACCTCTGGGGCCAACGTCCTGACTTTC	CASSLIGTSGANVLTF
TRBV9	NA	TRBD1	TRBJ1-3	TGTGCCAGCAGCGCGGGGACAGGGGGAAACACCATATATTTT	CASSAGTGGNTIYF
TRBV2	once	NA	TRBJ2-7	TGTGCCAGCAGTGAAGAGACAGAGCGCGAGCAGTACTTC	CASSEETEREQYF
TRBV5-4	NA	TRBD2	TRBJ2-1	TGTGCCAGCAGCTCAGAAATGACTAGCGGGAGGGCGAATGAGCAGTTCTTC	CASSSEMTSGRANEQFF
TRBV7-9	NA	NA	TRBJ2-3	TGTGCCAGCAGCCCCGGGAAGAGCACAGATACGCAGTATTTT	CASSPGKSTDTQYF
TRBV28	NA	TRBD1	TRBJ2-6	TGTGCCAGCAGTCTTAGGGGGCCTGGGGCCAACGTCCTGACTTTC	CASSLRGPGANVLTF
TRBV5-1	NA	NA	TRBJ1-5	TGCGCCAGCAGCTTGGCCGGCAATCAGCCCCAGCATTTT	CASSLAGNQPQHF
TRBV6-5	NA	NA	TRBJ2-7	TGTGCCAGCAGTTACGTACAGGGTTCCTACGAGCAGTACTTC	CASSYVQGSYEQYF
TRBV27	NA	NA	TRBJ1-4	TGTGCCAGCAGTTTACGGCCATATGAAAAACTGTTTTTT	CASSLRPYEKLFF